This passage covers 24 T cell receptor beta chains from one sample sequenced in a study of human T cells and chemical hapten exposure. One entry per CDR3 protein, called by TCRdb with MiXCR from the RACE reads. Of about 340,000 distinct CDR3 sequences listed, about 7% are singletons. Time point denoted: patch test 1, 2 weeks after DPC sensitization. Treatment here: therapeutic diphenylcyclopropenone sensitization with weekly scalp DPC. The sequenced sample was whole blood, obtained in connection with sensitization to the hapten diphenylcyclopropenone (DPC). The source is a woman aged 18-29 years with alopecia areata. Some clones in this sample may be carry-over from other donors' samples.

The gene calls are TRBV9 and TRBJ2-4; D uncertain. CDR3 length: 15 amino acids. The V gene's germline CDR1 is SGDLS and CDR2 YYNGEE. Deletions cut 3 bases from V and 0 bases from J, with 10 bases between. This CDR3 reads CASSALFLAKNIQYF. CDR3 DNA: TGTGCCAGCAGCGCACTCTTCCTAGCCAAAAACATTCAGTACTTC.

On this clonotype itself: One end of the junction fails to match germline, which may point to a read error. V gene TRBV7-3 combines with J gene TRBJ1-1, with TRBD1 matching 9 bases. Germline CDR1 reads SGHTA; CDR2 reads FQGTGA. This CDR3 comprises 15 residues. CDR3 sequence reads: CASSLTGTGSDEAFF. CDR3 nucleotides: TGTGCCAGCAGCCTAACTGGGACAGGGTCTGATGAAGCTTTCTTT.

This clonotype showed up just a few times. The chain carries TRBV28 and TRBJ2-1, with TRBD2 matching 9 bases. This CDR3 region has 15 residues. The J segment lost 0 bases and the V segment lost 6 bases, leaving 3 bases of the junction unmatched. Germline V lookup: CDR1 MDHEN, CDR2 SYDVKM. CDR3 protein: CASRGSGSSYNEQFF. The CDR3 DNA follows: TGTGCCAGCAGGGGTAGCGGGAGCTCCTACAATGAGCAGTTCTTC.

This clonotype has a count of ten or more. The chain is built from TRBV5-1 and TRBJ2-3; 7 positions agree with TRBD1. J was trimmed by 6 bases and V by 2 bases; bases with no gene match: 9. The CDR3 spans 15 residues. CDR1 is SGHRS, CDR2 YFSETQ, per germline. The CDR3 loop is CASSLMVTGQDTQYF. The CDR3 coding sequence is TGCGCCAGCAGCTTAATGGTGACAGGGCAGGATACGCAGTATTTT.

This clonotype was found many times. V usage is TRBV20-1 and J usage is TRBJ1-1; D is undetermined. Germline lookup yields CDR1 DFQATT and CDR2 SNEGSKA (reference sequence). The CDR3 loop spans 14 amino acids. V lost 2 bases and J lost 3, with 13 bases in between. The chain's CDR3 is CSARPPEGYTEAFF. CDR3 DNA sequence: TGCAGTGCTAGACCCCCAGAAGGGTACACTGAAGCTTTCTTT.

In its sample, this clonotype was seen a few times. The chain links TRBV5-1 to TRBJ1-1; a weak D match, TRBD1 (5 bases). The CDR3 runs to 14 residues. The V end was cut by 6 bases, the J end by 4 bases, with 16 bases between. Germline CDR1 is SGHRS and CDR2 is YFSETQ. The CDR3 sequence is CASIDTGTVTEAFF. The DNA of the CDR3 is TGCGCCAGCATCGATACCGGGACGGTCACTGAAGCTTTCTTT.

The CDR3: CASSSHGSVWDNSPLHF. CDR3 DNA sequence: TGTGCCAGCAGCTCACACGGCTCGGTCTGGGATAATTCACCCCTCCACTTT. The rearrangement uses TRBV7-2 and TRBJ1-6, with D uncertain. Trimming pared 4 bases from V and 5 bases from J, leaving 18 bases between. The CDR3 is 17 amino acids. Germline V gives CDR1 SGHTA, CDR2 FQGNSA. Using reference TRBV7-2 and TRBJ1-6 for the parts outside the CDR3, the full variable domain is GAGVSQSPSNKVTEKGKDVELRCDPISGHTALYWYRQSLGQGLEFLIYFQGNSAPDKSGLPSDRFSAERTGGSVSTLTIQRTQQEDSAVYLCASSSHGSVWDNSPLHFGNGTRLTVT.

Only a few counts were recorded for this clonotype. The chain has TRBV11-2 and TRBJ2-5; 8 bases fit TRBD2. V trimming: 1 base; J trimming: 0 bases; junction bases outside the gene matches: 1. CDR3 length: 15 amino acids. In germline, CDR1 is SGHAT, CDR2 FQNNGV. CDR3 sequence reads: CASSLGAGDQETQYF. Here the CDR3 DNA reads TGTGCCAGCAGCTTAGGAGCGGGGGACCAAGAGACCCAGTACTTC.

There are many counts of this clonotype. This chain connects TRBV7-2 to TRBJ1-5, with TRBD1 as a possible D gene (5 bases). The CDR3 loop spans 11 amino acids. The germline V gene encodes CDR1 SGHTA and CDR2 FQGNSA. Trimming removed 10 bases at V and 5 bases at J, with 9 bases between. The chain's CDR3 is CATGRDQPQHF. CDR3 bases: TGTGCCACCGGCAGGGATCAGCCCCAGCATTTT.

This clonotype was recorded at least ten times. The genes are TRBV6-2 or TRBV6-3 and TRBJ2-3, with D perhaps being TRBD1 or TRBD2 (5 bases each). The germline V and J ends were trimmed by 8 bases and 0 bases, with 15 bases remaining between them. Germline lookup yields CDR1 MNHEY and CDR2 SVGEGT. This CDR3 region has 15 residues. The CDR3 bases are TGTGCCAGCCATCAGGGCGGACTGAGCACAGATACGCAGTATTTT. Translated, it gives CASHQGGLSTDTQYF.

This clonotype was counted between two and nine times. CDR3 in amino acids: CASSIVNQPQHF. Written as DNA, the CDR3 is TGTGCCAGCAGCATTGTCAATCAGCCCCAGCATTTT. V is TRBV5-8 and J is TRBJ1-5, with D uncertain. The CDR3 spans 12 residues. Trimming took off 4 bases at V and 3 bases at J, with 5 bases between the two ends. Germline CDR1 is SGHTS and CDR2 is YDEGEE.

This clonotype was detected only a few times. V usage is TRBV6-5 and J usage is TRBJ1-4; D unresolved. V lost 0 bases, J lost 5 bases, and 10 bases lay in between. Germline values: CDR1 MNHEY, CDR2 SVGAGI. The CDR3 runs to 15 residues. CDR3 nucleotide sequence: TGTGCCAGCAGTTACTCGTGGAAGCCAAATGAAAAACTGTTTTTT. Its protein is CASSYSWKPNEKLFF.

This chain connects TRBV29-1 to TRBJ2-5; a weak D match, TRBD1 (7 bases). V gave up 3 bases and J gave up 5 bases, with 13 bases separating them. Per the germline V gene, CDR1 is SQVTM and CDR2 is ANQGSEA. The CDR3 runs to 13 residues. CDR3 in amino acids: CSVERDSRETQYF. CDR3 sequence (DNA): TGCAGCGTTGAGCGGGACAGTAGGGAGACCCAGTACTTC.

V usage is TRBV2 and J usage is TRBJ1-5; unclear D gene. Germline V gene lookup returns CDR1 SNHLY and CDR2 FYNNEI. This CDR3 has 12 amino acids. Trimming took off 1 base at V and 3 bases at J, with 1 base between the two ends. This chain's CDR3 is CASSEVNQPQHF. The CDR3 bases are TGTGCCAGCAGTGAAGTCAATCAGCCCCAGCATTTT.

This clonotype was recorded a few times. The CDR3 nucleotides read TGTGCCAGCAGCAACAGGGCAGTTTATTCTGGCTACACCTTC. It codes for CASSNRAVYSGYTF. V and J are TRBV6-5 and TRBJ1-2, with D possibly matching TRBD1 (6 bases). The CDR3 has 14 residues. V dropped 6 bases and J dropped 7 bases, with 18 bases sitting between them. Germline V lookup: CDR1 MNHEY, CDR2 SVGAGI.

The rearrangement uses TRBV19 and TRBJ1-1; D gene uncertain. V was pared by 1 base and J by 6 bases, with 15 bases between. The germline CDR1 and CDR2 sequences are LNHDA and SQIVND (reference sequence). The length of the CDR3 is 15 residues. The CDR3 bases are TGTGCCAGTAGTATAGCGTGGAGGGTAGCACCTGAAGCTTTCTTT. Translated: CASSIAWRVAPEAFF.

This chain joins TRBV7-2 and TRBJ2-3; D not certain. The V and J ends lost 1 base and 0 bases respectively, with 14 bases between them. The CDR3 is 17 amino acids. The germline V gene has CDR1 SGHTA and CDR2 FQGNSA. CDR3 loop: CASSLVRRPTSTDTQYF. CDR3 nucleotides: TGTGCCAGCAGCTTAGTCAGGCGTCCCACTAGCACAGATACGCAGTATTTT.

This clonotype was recorded at least ten times. The chain couples TRBV7-6 to TRBJ1-4; 9 bases are shared with TRBD1. With V trimmed by 5 bases and J by 7 bases, 11 bases remained unmatched. Germline values: CDR1 SGHVS, CDR2 FNYEAQ. This CDR3 spans 16 amino acids. The CDR3 loop reads CASSNRGRGFSEKLFF. The CDR3 DNA sequence: TGTGCCAGCAGCAACAGGGGGCGCGGGTTTAGTGAAAAACTGTTTTTT.

The V gene is TRBV28, the J gene TRBJ1-1, with a weak D call TRBD1 (5 bases). The CDR3 spans 13 residues. Between the trimmed V and J ends, which lost 7 bases and 1 base, there was a span of 10 bases. The germline gives CDR1 MDHEN, CDR2 SYDVKM. CDR3 loop: CASTTGTNTEAFF. CDR3 DNA: TGTGCCAGCACAACGGGGACGAACACTGAAGCTTTCTTT.

This clonotype came up many times. The V call is TRBV10-3, the J call TRBJ2-1; maybe TRBD2 (5 bases). With 6 bases removed from V and 2 bases from J, the gap between germline ends came to 11 bases. In germline, CDR1 is ENHRY, CDR2 SYGVKD. The length of the CDR3 is 14 residues. This CDR3 reads CAIRASLTYNEQFF. The CDR3 bases are TGTGCCATCAGGGCTAGCCTAACCTACAATGAGCAGTTCTTC.

The gene calls are TRBV7-2 and TRBJ2-1, with 12 bases fitting TRBD2. This CDR3 is built from 17 residues. V lost 0 bases, J lost 3 bases, and 3 bases stayed unmatched. Per the germline V gene, CDR1 is SGHTA and CDR2 is FQGNSA. CDR3 nucleotide sequence: TGTGCCAGCAGCTTAGCGCCGACTAGCGGGGGCTACAATGAGCAGTTCTTC. Translated, it gives CASSLAPTSGGYNEQFF.

This clonotype came up a few times. The J gene is TRBJ2-2, the V gene TRBV24-1; D is perhaps TRBD1 (6 bases). CDR1 KGHDR and CDR2 SFDVKD come from the germline V gene. CDR3 size: 13 residues. V was trimmed by 5 bases and J by 4 bases, leaving 7 bases between them. CDR3 DNA sequence: TGTGCCACCAGTGGGGGGCCCACCGGGGAGCTGTTTTTT. Its protein is CATSGGPTGELFF.

This clonotype was detected a few times. One junction end disagrees with the germline gene, perhaps due to a read error. This chain connects TRBV7-2 to TRBJ1-4, with D unclear. CDR1 and CDR2 (germline): SGHTA, FQGNSA. The CDR3 is made up of 12 amino acids. The CDR3 sequence is CASSLVGTLLSF. CDR3 coding DNA: TGTGCCAGCAGCTTAGTAGGAACACTGCTCTCTTTT. Full variable domain (rest looked up from reference TRBV7-2 and TRBJ1-4): GAGVSQSPSNKVTEKGKDVELRCDPISGHTALYWYRQSLGQGLEFLIYFQGNSAPDKSGLPSDRFSAERTGGSVSTLTIQRTQQEDSAVYLCASSLVGTLLSFGSGTQLSVL.

This clonotype was recorded many times. The rearrangement uses TRBV27 and TRBJ2-5; no clear D. V lost 7 bases and J lost 2, with 5 bases in between. This CDR3 comprises 11 residues. Germline V lookup: CDR1 MNHEY, CDR2 SMNVEV (reference sequence). CDR3 amino acids: CASTPQETQYF. The CDR3 DNA is TGTGCCAGCACTCCGCAAGAGACCCAGTACTTC.